This T cell receptor beta chain comes out of a study of T cells after yellow fever vaccination. Study findings and constraints: FACS-sorted repertoires might harbor abundant contaminating clonotypes from the bulk population. The secondary response was weaker, and its peak arrived faster, on day 5 versus 15.

This clonotype was recorded at least ten times. Its antigen is undetermined. V lost 4 bases and J lost 2, with 14 bases in between. There are 15 residues in the CDR3. For TCR, cDNA came from 5'RACE template switching, which added a universal primer site and UMIs. Each CDR3 protein gets one entry after TCRdb re-called the 5' RACE reads with MiXCR. The table has 150,000 to 200,000 distinct CDR3 sequences, more than 5.5% seen once; the top ten hold roughly 2.5%. Sequenced material: CD4+ T cells sorted from PBMCs, taken around 5 days after the first yellow fever vaccination. The rearrangement joins TRBV12-3 or TRBV12-4 to TRBJ1-2, with D tentatively TRBD1 (6 bases). This clonotype was sampled from a man younger than 35 who received the YFV17D yellow fever vaccine. The CDR3 DNA reads TGTGCCAGCAGTTACCCCCCTAGGGGGAACTATGGCTACACCTTC. Translating gives CASSYPPRGNYGYTF.